This T cell receptor beta chain was sequenced during a study of T cells in narcolepsy (dated by TCRdb to about 2018). Describing the broader study: Patients with narcolepsy type 1 or type 2 (NT1, NT2) were enrolled in the study together with healthy control donors. Autoreactive T cells targeting hypocretin neuron self-antigens (hypocretin, TRIB2) were sought in narcolepsy patients, and TCR Vbeta sequencing was used to track clonotypes in blood and CSF.

From the cysteine up to the phenylalanine, the CDR3 has a length of 12 residues. This entry keeps only the CDR3 DNA: 36 bases, framed from base 1. The germline V gene (reference sequence) sets CDR1 to PRHDT and CDR2 to FYEKMQ. V is reduced by 6 bases and J by 9 bases, leaving a spacing of 12 bases between them. This clone was seen just once. This clone's antigen is unknown. Within one base of it there is no much larger clone, and no base qualities were kept. Libraries were constructed by the immunoSEQ multiplex PCR assay. TCRdb holds this immuneACCESS table with in-frame rearrangements only. Some clones are missing; in checked studies, unresolved V genes explain under half, and the rest has no known cause. This sample gives tens of thousands of clones in total; approximately 90% of them show up just once. The ten largest clones take up roughly 1.2% of the sample. For TCR Vbeta sequencing, memory CD4+ T cells were sorted ex vivo from the peripheral blood of narcolepsy patients and healthy controls.

Study-wide conclusions, independent of this receptor: According to the report, autoreactive clonotypes were detected serially in the blood of the same patients and of different patients, but not in healthy controls. Numbers of sequenced blood memory CD4+ clonotypes were comparable, with averages of about 37,000 in patients and 33,354 in controls. HCRT-specific and TRIB2-specific autoreactive clonotypes were highlighted in plots that compared CD4+ T cell clonotypes in CSF versus blood from the same patient. No sequences matching autoreactive T cell clones were contained in some blood memory CD4+ repertoires from patients and controls.

The sequence is built from TRBV13 and TRBJ2-1, with the D segment identity uncertain. The sequence was collected from a human donor with narcolepsy. Sequencing used CD45RA- memory CD4+ T cells from PBMCs. According to the study, the label for this sample's cell subset or site signals: memory T cells sorted ex vivo from peripheral blood. The nucleotide sequence reads as follows: TGTGCCAGCAGTCCTCCGGGCCTTGAGCAGTTCTTC. It encodes CASSPPGLEQFF.